One T cell receptor beta chain is described in this entry. No antigen is known for it. The data belong to a study of cytomegalovirus exposure and HLA in healthy donors. The wider study: An earlier analysis found fewer than 120 million unique TCR beta sequences from approximately 190 million T cells.

Germline lookup yields CDR1 SGHDT and CDR2 YYEEEE. The V gene lost 7 bases and the J gene lost 2 bases, with 12 bases spanning the gap. The CDR3 loop spans 13 amino acids. Researchers ran the PCR with 60 Vbeta and 13 Jbeta primers. Sequencing used immunoSEQ multiplex PCR; TCRdb keeps in-frame clones, though not all of them. Of some 100,000 clones in the sample, roughly 72% were seen once. Study observations and caveats: A few of the chains that were CMV-associated were confirmed in vitro to be specific for CMV antigens.

The sequenced sample was PBMCs. This clonotype originated in a woman in her forties or fifties in good health and CMV-seropositive. The genes are TRBV5-6 and TRBJ1-2; D is ambiguous. The chain's CDR3 is CASAAVANYGYTF. The CDR3 nucleotides are TGTGCCAGCGCGGCAGTGGCGAACTATGGCTACACCTTC.